This TCR beta chain emerged from a study of T cell responses to AZD1222 COVID-19 vaccine. Libraries were prepared by immunoSEQ multiplex PCR; TCRdb keeps only in-frame clonotypes and omits some of them. The sample yields about 130,000 clones, approximately 95% seen once. V was clipped by 8 bases and J by 0 bases, with 11 bases between them. This CDR3 has 14 amino acids. Germline V gene data show CDR1 as SGHVS and CDR2 as FQNEAQ. The chain combines TRBV7-8 with TRBJ1-5; D unclear. The receptor's source is an adult who received the AZD1222 COVID-19 vaccine. The specimen was peripheral blood, collected 28 days after the second AZD1222 dose. The CDR3 region is CASGRGNSNQPQHF. As DNA, the CDR3 is TGTGCCAGCGGACGGGGAAATAGCAATCAGCCCCAGCATTTT.